This TCR beta chain originates from a study of T cell repertoires in cytomegalovirus infection. Study in general: Based on public TCR beta signatures, there were indications of CMV infection and of a matching HLA type.

The CDR3 is made up of 15 amino acids. After removal of 2 bases from V and 7 bases from J, the junction contained 4 bases not matched to a gene. CDR1 SGHTA and CDR2 FQGNSA come from the germline V gene. TCRdb redid the calling of the reads with MiXCR, one entry per CDR3 protein. The sample has about 180,000 distinct CDR3 sequences, around 14% seen once. The study, taken as a whole, reports: Carriers of CMV plus the relevant HLA were identified by cumulative public TCR beta family frequency.

This clonotype was seen at least ten times. The antigen is not known. The rearrangement uses TRBV7-2 and TRBJ2-1, with 11 bases identical to TRBD2. The origin of this receptor is a human donor in good health (CMV status not recorded). Some clones in this sample may be carry-over from other donors' samples. Sequenced material: PBMCs. The CDR3 here is CASSLIAGGLNEQFF. The CDR3 region has the DNA TGTGCCAGCAGCTTAATAGCGGGAGGGCTGAATGAGCAGTTCTTC.